The 11 T cell receptor beta chains below all came from one sample that was sequenced in a study of CD8+CD57+ T cells in acquired aplastic anemia. Template material for TCR beta VDJ and CDR3 profiling consisted of genomic DNA. TCRdb recomputed calls from the reads with MiXCR, one row per CDR3 protein. The table includes roughly 180,000 distinct CDR3 sequences, about half detected once. Only patients with CD8+CD57+ cell expansion on flow cytometry were chosen for sequencing. The sample comprised sorted CD4+, CD8+, or CD8+CD57+ T cells (not recorded which) from PBMCs. These receptors originate from a human donor with aplastic anemia.

Regarding this clonotype: Given a much more abundant clone one base away, this may be a read error. The genes are TRBV5-1 and TRBJ2-1; 11 positions agree with TRBD1. The germline V gene encodes CDR1 SGHRS and CDR2 YFSETQ. The CDR3 covers 19 residues. The CDR3 sequence is CASSLAGTGGVVSYNKQFF. Written as DNA, the CDR3 is TGCGCCAGCAGCTTAGCGGGGACAGGGGGTGTTGTCTCCTACAATAAGCAGTTCTTC.

The chain is built from TRBV2 and TRBJ1-1; tentative D call: TRBD1 (6 bases). CDR3 length: 13 amino acids. V was shortened by 9 bases and J by 5 bases, with 16 bases between the two germline ends. The germline V gene has CDR1 SNHLY and CDR2 FYNNEI. The CDR3 nucleotides are TGTGCCAGTGCTGGGAACAGGGAGACTGAAGCTTTCTTT. It yields the protein CASAGNRETEAFF.

The chain carries TRBV20-1 and TRBJ2-7; 11 bases fit TRBD2. From germline, CDR1 is DFQATT and CDR2 SNEGSKA (reference sequence). The CDR3 is made up of 15 amino acids. V shed 0 bases and J 4 bases; nucleotides not matched to a gene: 5. CDR3 protein: CSARDSGGVVYEQYF. CDR3 in DNA: TGCAGTGCTAGAGATAGCGGGGGGGTCGTATACGAGCAGTACTTC.

The V gene is TRBV2, the J gene TRBJ2-2; 7 bases are shared with TRBD2. Per the germline V gene, CDR1 is SNHLY and CDR2 is FYNNEI. The length of the CDR3 is 13 residues. V gave up 11 bases and J gave up 7 bases; unmatched junction bases: 10. As DNA, the CDR3 is TGTGCCGGGGGGAGGGAAGTAGTCGGGGAGCTGTTTTTT. Translated: CAGGREVVGELFF.

This clonotype has just a few counts. V gene TRBV2 combines with J gene TRBJ2-7; 10 bases map to TRBD2. Germline CDR1 reads SNHLY; CDR2 reads FYNNEI. The CDR3 extends over 15 amino acids. The V segment lost 5 bases and the J segment 3 bases; nucleotides outside the gene matches: 7. The CDR3, as DNA: TGTGCCAGCAGTTCTCCCCCTAGCGGGGGCTACGAGCAGTACTTC. It encodes CASSSPPSGGYEQYF.

V and J are TRBV5-1 and TRBJ2-5; 10 nucleotides agree with TRBD1. The end of the DNA aligns better with TRBJ2-7, so the J call may be wrong. In germline, CDR1 is SGHRS, CDR2 YFSETQ. The CDR3 is 13 residues long. As DNA, the CDR3 is TGCGCCAGCAGCCATGGGACAGGGGACGAGCAGTACTTC. Translating it yields CASSHGTGDEQYF.

Concerning this clonotype: A read error may account for a junction end that differs from germline. The chain combines TRBV2 with TRBJ1-4, with D maybe TRBD1 (5 bases). The CDR3 sequence is 15 residues long. CDR1 is SNHLY and CDR2 is FYNNEI in the germline V gene. The CDR3 region has the DNA TGTGCCAGCACGTGGGGGACGGCGCCTAATGAAAAATTGTTTTTT. It codes for CASTWGTAPNEKLFF.

This clonotype was counted at least ten times. V usage is TRBV20-1 and J usage is TRBJ1-5; D might be TRBD1 (6 bases). V lost 0 bases and J 2 bases, leaving 26 bases between the germline ends. This CDR3 is 20 amino acids long. Germline V gene lookup returns CDR1 DFQATT and CDR2 SNEGSKA (reference sequence). Written as DNA, the CDR3 is TGCAGTGCTAGAGACCCCGGGACACCTTTAGGGTTCTCTGGCAATCAGCCCCAGCATTTT. Its protein product is CSARDPGTPLGFSGNQPQHF.

The chain uses TRBV5-1 and TRBJ2-1; no definite D call. With 0 bases removed from V and 6 bases from J, the gap between germline ends came to 16 bases. The CDR3 loop spans 16 amino acids. Germline V gene lookup returns CDR1 SGHRS and CDR2 YFSETQ. CDR3 nucleotide sequence: TGCGCCAGCAGCTTGGCATTATCGCCTGTTACCAATGAGCAGTTCTTC. Its translation: CASSLALSPVTNEQFF.

V usage is TRBV5-6 and J usage is TRBJ2-1; maybe TRBD1 (6 bases). The CDR3 is made up of 17 amino acids. V was clipped by 0 bases and J by 6 bases, with 19 bases between them. Germline values: CDR1 SGHDT, CDR2 YYEEEE. The CDR3 DNA sequence: TGTGCCAGCAGCTTGGGACCCACCCCACAGGGAACCAATGAGCAGTTCTTC. Translating gives CASSLGPTPQGTNEQFF. Complete variable domain (other parts from reference TRBV5-6 and TRBJ2-1): DAGVTQSPTHLIKTRGQQVTLRCSPKSGHDTVSWYQQALGQGPQFIFQYYEEEERQRGNFPDRFSGHQFPNYSSELNVNALLLGDSALYLCASSLGPTPQGTNEQFFGPGTRLTVL.

On this clonotype itself: A junction end diverges from the germline sequence, so it may reflect a read error. The V and J genes are TRBV19 and TRBJ2-2; D gene unclear. This CDR3 region has 15 residues. Germline values: CDR1 LNHDA, CDR2 SQIVND (reference sequence). The CDR3 spells CASSMVRSNTGELFF. As DNA, the CDR3 is TGTGCCAGTAGTATGGTTAGATCGAACACTGGGGAGCTGTTTTTT.